This T cell receptor beta chain was identified in a study of T cells in Graves' hyperthyroidism and ophthalmopathy. Whole-study findings and limits: Separation of ophthalmopathy from stable hyperthyroidism was achieved by a 13 V-J model. Blood shared most expanded thyroid clonotypes above 0.001.

Amplified TCR beta CDR3 regions came from RNA transcripts. In the first-round RT-PCR of the TCR CDR3, the HTBI primer set was used. TCRdb redid the calling of the multiplex PCR reads with MiXCR, one entry per CDR3 protein. The table has fewer than 900,000 distinct CDR3 sequences, around 20% seen once. The diagnoses drew upon clinical symptoms, serum thyroxine and TRAb, thyroid ultrasound and orbital computed tomography. When hyperthyroidism was first diagnosed, the blood sample was taken, preceding any ophthalmopathy symptoms. In this sample, this clonotype turned up a few times. Its antigen is currently unknown. The CDR3 loop spans 17 amino acids. Trimming removed 2 bases at V and 1 base at J, with 17 bases between. Germline V gene sequence: CDR1 ENHRY, CDR2 SYGVKD.

What was sequenced was blood. The receptor's source is a woman aged 50 to 60 with Graves' hyperthyroidism that later progressed to Graves' ophthalmopathy. The chain recombines TRBV10-3 with TRBJ2-5, with D possibly matching TRBD2 (6 bases). CDR3 protein: CAISEPRGSLTQETQYF. The DNA of the CDR3 is TGTGCCATCAGTGAGCCGCGGGGTAGTCTGACCCAAGAGACCCAGTACTTC.